Listed here are 17 T cell receptor beta chains from one sample, sequenced in a study of cytomegalovirus exposure and HLA in healthy donors. Data came from immunoSEQ multiplex PCR; TCRdb stores just in-frame clones and leaves some out. The sample contains 140,000 to 150,000 clones, less than 95% of which appear only once. Specimen: PBMCs. The receptor source for this set is a man aged 18 to 29 in good health and CMV-seropositive.

The DNA of the CDR3 is TGTGCCAGCACCGAGACAGGGGGCGCAAATGGCTACACCTTC. The encoded protein is CASTETGGANGYTF. The chain links TRBV6-6 to TRBJ1-2, with 10 bases identical to TRBD1. The CDR3 runs 14 residues. The V and J ends lost 7 bases and 6 bases, in that order; junction bases with no gene match: 8. Germline V CDR1 and CDR2: MNHNY, SVGAGI (reference sequence).

The genes are TRBV25-1 and TRBJ2-2, with 7 bases lining up with TRBD2. The CDR3 spans 14 residues. The V gene's germline CDR1 is MGHDK and CDR2 SYGVNS. V lost 3 bases and J lost 6; bases outside the gene matches: 4. The CDR3 coding sequence is TGTGCCAGCAGTGATCAACGGGGGGCCGGGGAGCTGTTTTTT. It yields the protein CASSDQRGAGELFF.

This rearrangement joins TRBV6-5 to TRBJ1-2, with a possible D match to TRBD1 (5 bases). V gave up 6 bases and J gave up 4 bases, with 18 bases separating them. CDR1 is MNHEY, CDR2 SVGAGI, per germline. CDR3 length: 15 residues. CDR3 amino acids: CASSSPGLGRYGYTF. Written as DNA, the CDR3 is TGTGCCAGCAGCTCCCCGGGACTCGGGCGCTATGGCTACACCTTC.

The chain combines TRBV27 with TRBJ2-2, with D tentatively TRBD2 (6 bases). The V gene's germline CDR1 is MNHEY and CDR2 SMNVEV (reference sequence). Trimming removed 1 base from V and 6 bases from J, with 15 bases in between. There are 16 residues in the CDR3. The CDR3 coding sequence is TGTGCCAGCAGTTTATTGGGCGGAACGGGGGCCGGGGAGCTGTTTTTT. Encoded protein: CASSLLGGTGAGELFF.

The rearrangement joins TRBV6-1 to TRBJ1-5; the match to TRBD1 covers 9 bases. The ends lost 3 bases at V and 3 bases at J; junction bases unmatched: 6. There are 16 residues in the CDR3. Germline V gene sequence: CDR1 MNHNS, CDR2 SASEGT. CDR3 in amino acids: CASSDPDRGLNQPQHF. CDR3 nucleotide sequence: TGTGCCAGCAGTGATCCGGACAGGGGCCTCAATCAGCCCCAGCATTTT.

The chain has TRBV4-2 and TRBJ1-5; 10 bases fit TRBD1. CDR1 is LGHNA and CDR2 is YNFKEQ in the germline V gene. V shed 0 bases and J 2 bases; nucleotides not matched to a gene: 4. The CDR3 extends over 17 amino acids. CDR3 residues: CASSQDGTGAGNQPQHF. The CDR3, as DNA: TGTGCCAGCAGCCAAGATGGGACAGGGGCCGGCAATCAGCCCCAGCATTTT.

This rearrangement joins TRBV7-9 to TRBJ2-3, with 9 bases lining up with TRBD2. This CDR3 comprises 15 residues. The germline gives CDR1 SEHNR, CDR2 FQNEAQ (reference sequence). The ends lost 6 bases at V and 4 bases at J; junction bases unmatched: 8. The CDR3 nucleotides are TGTGCCAGCAGGTTTGGGCTAGCGGGACCAGATACGCAGTATTTT. It is translated as CASRFGLAGPDTQYF.

J is TRBJ1-3 and V is TRBV29-1; no clear D. Germline values: CDR1 SQVTM, CDR2 ANQGSEA. This CDR3 contains 13 residues. V gave up 6 bases and J gave up 3 bases, with 12 bases separating them. CDR3 residues: CSVELTNGNTIYF. CDR3 sequence (DNA): TGCAGCGTCGAACTGACAAATGGAAACACCATATATTTT.

This clone was found once. V usage is TRBV7-2 and J usage is TRBJ2-7; D might be TRBD2 (5 bases). V was pared by 5 bases and J by 6 bases, with 17 bases between. The CDR3 is made up of 14 amino acids. The germline V gene has CDR1 SGHTA and CDR2 FQGNSA. For the CDR3, the DNA is TGTGCCAGCAGCCCTCTAGCCCCCGAAGGCGAGCAGTACTTC. This gives the protein CASSPLAPEGEQYF. The variable domain in full, completed from reference TRBV7-2 and TRBJ2-7, reads GAGVSQSPSNKVTEKGKDVELRCDPISGHTALYWYRQSLGQGLEFLIYFQGNSAPDKSGLPSDRFSAERTGGSVSTLTIQRTQQEDSAVYLCASSPLAPEGEQYFGPGTRLTVT.

The chain has TRBV2 and TRBJ1-4; D is unclear. The CDR3 has 13 amino acids. Germline V CDR1 and CDR2: SNHLY, FYNNEI. The V end was cut by 7 bases, the J end by 8 bases, with 14 bases between. The CDR3, as DNA: TGTGCCAGCACCCCCCCGTCGAGAGAAAAACTGTTTTTT. Protein sequence: CASTPPSREKLFF.

The gene calls are TRBV6-7 and TRBJ2-7; a possible D gene is TRBD1 (5 bases). TRBV6-7 is reported as an ORF; its role is uncertain. V was pared by 0 bases and J by 2 bases, with 11 bases between. This CDR3 comprises 15 residues. The CDR3 loop reads CASSYSRQYTYEQYF. Written as DNA, the CDR3 is TGTGCCAGCAGTTACTCACGACAGTATACCTACGAGCAGTACTTC.

This clone was counted once. This sequence joins TRBV21-1 and TRBJ2-2; the table names TRBD2, a call not compared with the DNA. TRBV21-1 is labeled a pseudogene. The CDR3 contains 17 residues. CDR3 region: CASVPGLAGEYHGELFF. The CDR3 region has the DNA TGTGCCAGCGTCCCGGGACTAGCGGGAGAATATCACGGGGAGCTGTTTTTT.

CDR3 sequence: CASSVLAGGDNEQFF. The CDR3, as DNA: TGCGCCAGCAGCGTACTAGCGGGAGGGGACAATGAGCAGTTCTTC. The chain uses TRBV5-1 and TRBJ2-1; TRBD2 matches 13 bases. Trimming at V came to 4 bases and at J to 5 bases, leaving 3 bases not matched to a gene. Germline assignment: CDR1 SGHRS and CDR2 YFSETQ. The CDR3 has 15 amino acids.

The V call is TRBV27, the J call TRBJ1-4; D remains unclear. The CDR3 has 12 residues. The V gene lost 0 bases and the J gene lost 10 bases, with 6 bases spanning the gap. CDR1 and CDR2 from the germline V gene are MNHEY and SMNVEV (reference sequence). The CDR3: CASSLSGGKLFF. CDR3 in DNA: TGTGCCAGCAGTTTATCGGGAGGAAAACTGTTTTTT. Filled out from reference TRBV27 and TRBJ1-4, the complete variable domain reads EAQVTQNPRYLITVTGKKLTVTCSQNMNHEYMSWYRQDPGLGLRQIYYSMNVEVTDKGDVPEGYKVSRKEKRNFPLILESPSPNQTSLYFCASSLSGGKLFFGSGTQLSVL.

The chain joins TRBV28 to TRBJ2-3, with D perhaps TRBD1 (6 bases). This CDR3 comprises 16 residues. Germline loops: CDR1 MDHEN, CDR2 SYDVKM. V lost 1 base, J lost 0 bases, and 11 bases lay in between. The CDR3 reads CASSLSGVTSTDTQYF. The CDR3 DNA is TGTGCCAGCAGTTTATCAGGGGTCACTAGCACAGATACGCAGTATTTT.

This clone was seen only a few times. The rearrangement uses TRBV10-3 and TRBJ2-1; tentatively, D is TRBD2 (5 bases). The V gene's germline CDR1 is ENHRY and CDR2 SYGVKD. CDR3 length: 14 residues. The V end was cut by 3 bases, the J end by 3 bases, with 9 bases between. The DNA of the CDR3 is TGTGCCATCAGTGAATCCCGGGACTACAATGAGCAGTTCTTC. Translating it yields CAISESRDYNEQFF.

The chain employs TRBV4-1 and TRBJ1-6, with TRBD1 matching over 7 bases. Losses at the gene ends were 2 bases for V and 13 bases for J; bases not matched to a gene: 17. The CDR3 consists of 17 residues. Germline CDR1 and CDR2: MGHRA and YSYEKL. The CDR3 reads CASSQPGQLFGWSPLHF. CDR3 bases: TGCGCCAGCAGCCAACCGGGACAGCTTTTCGGTTGGTCGCCCCTCCACTTT.